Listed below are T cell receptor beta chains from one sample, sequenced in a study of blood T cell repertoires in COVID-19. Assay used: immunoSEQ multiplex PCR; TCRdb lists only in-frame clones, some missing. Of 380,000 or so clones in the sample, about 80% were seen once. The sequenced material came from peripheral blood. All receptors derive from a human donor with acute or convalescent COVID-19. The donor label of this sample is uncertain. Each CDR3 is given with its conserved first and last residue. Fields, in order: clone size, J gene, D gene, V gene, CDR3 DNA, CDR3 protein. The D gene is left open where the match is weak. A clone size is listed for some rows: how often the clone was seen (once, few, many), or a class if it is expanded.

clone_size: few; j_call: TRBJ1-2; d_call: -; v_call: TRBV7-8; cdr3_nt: TGTGCCAGCAGCGCTGTTCCCGCGGGCTATGGCTACACCTTC; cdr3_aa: CASSAVPAGYGYTF
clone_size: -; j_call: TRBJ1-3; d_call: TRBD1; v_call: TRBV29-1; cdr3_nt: TGCAGCGGGGGGGACAGGGCAGAAAATGGAAACACCATATATTTT; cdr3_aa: CSGGDRAENGNTIYF
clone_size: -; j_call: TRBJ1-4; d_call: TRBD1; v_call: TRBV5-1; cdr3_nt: TGCGCCAGCAGCTTAGGGACAGGGGGTGAAAAACTGTTTTTT; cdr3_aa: CASSLGTGGEKLFF
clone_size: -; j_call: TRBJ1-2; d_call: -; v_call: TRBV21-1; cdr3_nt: TGTGCCAGCAGATCTGACTCGGTTCCCAACTATGGCTACACCTTC; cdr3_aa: CASRSDSVPNYGYTF
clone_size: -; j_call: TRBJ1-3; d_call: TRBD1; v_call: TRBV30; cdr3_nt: TGTGCCTGGAGATCCCAGGGACAGGGAGCTGGAAACACCATATATTTT; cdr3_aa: CAWRSQGQGAGNTIYF
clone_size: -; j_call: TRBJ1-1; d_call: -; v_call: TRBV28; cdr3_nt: TGTGCGGCCAGGGTCCCTGAAGCTTTCTTT; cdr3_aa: CAARVPEAFF
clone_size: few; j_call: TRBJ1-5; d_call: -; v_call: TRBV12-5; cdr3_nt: TGTGCTAGTGGCCCAGGAGGGATGGCCCAGCAGCCCCAGCATTTT; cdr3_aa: CASGPGGMAQQPQHF
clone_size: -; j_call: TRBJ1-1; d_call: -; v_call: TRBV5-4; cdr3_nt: TGTGCCAGCAGCTTGAGGGGGGGCGTTAGTGAAGCTTTCTTT; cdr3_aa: CASSLRGGVSEAFF
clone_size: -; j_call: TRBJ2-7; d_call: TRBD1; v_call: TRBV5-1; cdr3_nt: TGCGCCACGCACCGGGACAGGGGTTCCGAGCAGTACTTC; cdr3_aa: CATHRDRGSEQYF
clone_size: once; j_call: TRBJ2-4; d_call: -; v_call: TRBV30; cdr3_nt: TGTGCCTGGAGCGCCCCTCCCCGGGCCAAAAACATTCAGTACTTC; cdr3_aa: CAWSAPPRAKNIQYF
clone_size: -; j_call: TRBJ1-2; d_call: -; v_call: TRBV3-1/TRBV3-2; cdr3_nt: TGTGCCAGCAGCCCCGGCGGGGTCCCAAACTATGGCTACACCTTC; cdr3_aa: CASSPGGVPNYGYTF
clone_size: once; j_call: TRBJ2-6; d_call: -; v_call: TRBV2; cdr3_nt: TGTGCCAGCAGGTCCCAAACAGCTGGGGCCAACGTCCTGACTTTC; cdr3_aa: CASRSQTAGANVLTF
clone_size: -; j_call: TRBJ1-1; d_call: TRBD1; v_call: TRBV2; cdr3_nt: TGTGCCAGCAGTCGGGACAGGGTGAACACTGAAGCTTTCTTT; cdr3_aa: CASSRDRVNTEAFF
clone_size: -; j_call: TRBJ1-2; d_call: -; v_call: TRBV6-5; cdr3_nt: TGTGCCAGCAGTTACTACCCCGGGGGCTACACCTTC; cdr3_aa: CASSYYPGGYTF
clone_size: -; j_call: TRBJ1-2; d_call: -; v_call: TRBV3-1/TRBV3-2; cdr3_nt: TGTGCCAGCAGCCAAGATAGATTCAACTATGGCTACACCTTC; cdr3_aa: CASSQDRFNYGYTF
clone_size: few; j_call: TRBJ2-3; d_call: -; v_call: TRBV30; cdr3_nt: TGTGCCTGGACCCAGGGGGGCGGAGATACGCAGTATTTT; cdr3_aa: CAWTQGGGDTQYF
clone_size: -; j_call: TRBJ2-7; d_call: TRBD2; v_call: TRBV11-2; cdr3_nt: TGTGCCAGCAGCCCCAGCACTAGCGTAGTTTCCTACGAGCAGTACTTC; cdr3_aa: CASSPSTSVVSYEQYF
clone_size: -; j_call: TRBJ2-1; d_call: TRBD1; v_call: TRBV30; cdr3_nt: TGTGCCTGGACCTCAATGGACAGGGCCTCCTACAATGAGCAGTTCTTC; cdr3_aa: CAWTSMDRASYNEQFF
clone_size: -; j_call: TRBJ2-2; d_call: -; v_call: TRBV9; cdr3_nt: TGTGCCAGCAGCGCGGGACTTAACACCGGGGAGCTGTTTTTT; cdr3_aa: CASSAGLNTGELFF
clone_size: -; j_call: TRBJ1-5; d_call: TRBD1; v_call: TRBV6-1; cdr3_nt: TGTGCCAGCAGTGAACCTCCGGACAGGGGTAATCAGCCCCAGCATTTT; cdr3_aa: CASSEPPDRGNQPQHF
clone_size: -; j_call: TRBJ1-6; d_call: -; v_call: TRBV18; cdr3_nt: TGTGCCAGCTCACCTTCGACAGGCCATAATTCACCCCTCCACTTT; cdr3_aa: CASSPSTGHNSPLHF
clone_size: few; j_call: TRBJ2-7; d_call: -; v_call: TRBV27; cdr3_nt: TGTGCCAGCAGCCTAGGACAGACCTACGAGCAGTACTTC; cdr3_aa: CASSLGQTYEQYF
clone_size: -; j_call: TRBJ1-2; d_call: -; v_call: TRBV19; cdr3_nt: TGTGCCAGTAGTGCCGGAGGGGCTTCCCATGGCTACACCTTC; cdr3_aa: CASSAGGASHGYTF
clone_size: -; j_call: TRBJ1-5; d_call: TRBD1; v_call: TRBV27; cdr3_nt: TGTGCCAGCACCTCGACAGGGGGCCGGCAGCCCCAGCATTTT; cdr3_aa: CASTSTGGRQPQHF
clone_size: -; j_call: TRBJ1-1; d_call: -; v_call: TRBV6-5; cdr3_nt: TGTGCCAGCAGACCTAGGCAGATCCTCACTGAAGCTTTCTTT; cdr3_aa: CASRPRQILTEAFF
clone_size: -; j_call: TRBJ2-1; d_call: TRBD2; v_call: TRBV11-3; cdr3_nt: TGTGCCAGCAGCTCCGGCGGGAGCTACAATGAGCAGTTCTTC; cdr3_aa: CASSSGGSYNEQFF
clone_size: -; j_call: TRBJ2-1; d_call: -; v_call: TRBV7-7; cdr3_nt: TGTGCCAGCAGCTTATTACAGGGAAATGAGCAGTTCTTC; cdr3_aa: CASSLLQGNEQFF
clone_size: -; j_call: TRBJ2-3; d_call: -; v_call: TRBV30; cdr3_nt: TGTGCCTGGAGTCCACCAGGCCGAGGGAGCACGCAGTATTTT; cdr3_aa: CAWSPPGRGSTQYF
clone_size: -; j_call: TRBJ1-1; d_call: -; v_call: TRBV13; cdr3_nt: TGTGCCAGCAGTGAACCACAAACGAACACTGAAGCTTTCTTT; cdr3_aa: CASSEPQTNTEAFF
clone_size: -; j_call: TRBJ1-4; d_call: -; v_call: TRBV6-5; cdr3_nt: TGTGCCAGCAGTTATAACCCTACAACTAATGAAAAACTGTTTTTT; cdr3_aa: CASSYNPTTNEKLFF
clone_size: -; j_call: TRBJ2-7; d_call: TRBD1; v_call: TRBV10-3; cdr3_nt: TGTGCCTCTTCGCAGGGGGCGTGGGAGCAGTACTTC; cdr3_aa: CASSQGAWEQYF
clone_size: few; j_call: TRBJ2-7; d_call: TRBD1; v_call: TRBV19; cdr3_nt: TGTGCCAGTAGTCCGACAGGGGCAGTTTACGAGCAGTACTTC; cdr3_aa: CASSPTGAVYEQYF
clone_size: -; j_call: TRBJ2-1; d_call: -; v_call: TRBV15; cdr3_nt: TGTGCCACCAGCAGAGGGAGGGGGCACTACAATGAGCAGTTCTTC; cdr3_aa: CATSRGRGHYNEQFF
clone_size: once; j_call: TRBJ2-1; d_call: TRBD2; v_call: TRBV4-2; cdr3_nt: TGTGCCAGCAGCCAAGATTTGGGGACTAGCGGGGGGGTGCAGTTCTTC; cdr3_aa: CASSQDLGTSGGVQFF
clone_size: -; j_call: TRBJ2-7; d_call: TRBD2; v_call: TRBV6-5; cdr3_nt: TGTGCCAGCAGTCCTACTAGCGGGAAGATCTACGAGCAGTACTTC; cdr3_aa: CASSPTSGKIYEQYF
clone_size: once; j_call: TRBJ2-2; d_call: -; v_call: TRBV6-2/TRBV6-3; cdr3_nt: TGTGCCAGCAGTTACCTGCAGGGGACCGGGGAGCTGTTTTTT; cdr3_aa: CASSYLQGTGELFF
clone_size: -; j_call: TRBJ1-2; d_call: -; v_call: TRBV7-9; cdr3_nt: TGTGCCAGCAGCTTAGCGCTATATGACTATGGCTACACCTTC; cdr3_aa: CASSLALYDYGYTF
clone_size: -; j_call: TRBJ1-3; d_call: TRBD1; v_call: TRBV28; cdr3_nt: TGTGCCAGCCTAGACAGGGCTTCTGGAAACACCATATATTTT; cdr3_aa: CASLDRASGNTIYF
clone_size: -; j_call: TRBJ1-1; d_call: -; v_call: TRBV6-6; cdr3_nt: TGTGCCAGCAGTTACACAGGGACGTACACTGAAGCTTTCTTT; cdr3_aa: CASSYTGTYTEAFF
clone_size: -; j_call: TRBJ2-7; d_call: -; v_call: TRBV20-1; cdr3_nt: TGCAGTGCTAGTAAGAGGACAGCCTTTTACGAGCAGTACTTC; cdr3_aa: CSASKRTAFYEQYF
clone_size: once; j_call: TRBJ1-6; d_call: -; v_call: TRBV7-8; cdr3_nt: TGTGCCAGCAGCCCAAGGAGGAGTCATTCCGGCTCACCCCTCCACTTT; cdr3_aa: CASSPRRSHSGSPLHF
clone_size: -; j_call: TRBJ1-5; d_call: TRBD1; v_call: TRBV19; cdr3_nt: TGTGCCAGTCGCGGACAGGAGTATCAGCCCCAGCATTTT; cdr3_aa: CASRGQEYQPQHF
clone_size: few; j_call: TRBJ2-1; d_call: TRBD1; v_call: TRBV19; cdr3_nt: TGTGCCAGTAGTGGTCGTAACAGGGGGCGGCCCTACAATGAGCAGTTCTTC; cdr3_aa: CASSGRNRGRPYNEQFF
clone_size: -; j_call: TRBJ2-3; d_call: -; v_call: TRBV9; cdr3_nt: TGTGCCAGCAGCAGACTAGGGGTTAGCACAGATACGCAGTATTTT; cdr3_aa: CASSRLGVSTDTQYF
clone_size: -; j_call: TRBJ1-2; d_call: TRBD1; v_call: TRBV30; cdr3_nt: TGTGCCTGGAGTGCCTCCGGGACAGGAATAGGGGGCTACACCTTC; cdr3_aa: CAWSASGTGIGGYTF
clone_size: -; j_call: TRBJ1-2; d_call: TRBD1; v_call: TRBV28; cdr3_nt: TGTGCCAGCAGTTCCCACGGGGGCAGACAGGGCCTCAACTATGGCTACACCTTC; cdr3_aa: CASSSHGGRQGLNYGYTF
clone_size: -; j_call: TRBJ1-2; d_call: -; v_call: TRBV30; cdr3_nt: TGTGCCTGGAGTGTATCTCTCAGGGGCTACACCTTC; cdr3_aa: CAWSVSLRGYTF
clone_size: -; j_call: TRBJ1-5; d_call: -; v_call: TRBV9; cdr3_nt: TGTGCCAGCAGCTCCCCCCTGATGGGGCTTGGGCAGCCCCAGCATTTT; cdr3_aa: CASSSPLMGLGQPQHF
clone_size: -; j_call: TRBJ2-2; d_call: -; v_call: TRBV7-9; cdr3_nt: TGTGCCAGCTGGCCCATAGGGGGTCGGAACACCGGGGAGCTGTTTTTT; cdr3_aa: CASWPIGGRNTGELFF
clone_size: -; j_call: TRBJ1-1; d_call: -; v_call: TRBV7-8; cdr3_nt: TGTGCCAGCAGCCCGGGGAGTATGAACACTGAAGCTTTCTTT; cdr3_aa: CASSPGSMNTEAFF
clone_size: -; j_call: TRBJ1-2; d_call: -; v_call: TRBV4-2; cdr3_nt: TGTGCCAGCAGGCGAGAACGGACAGCAGTTAACTATGGCTACACCTTC; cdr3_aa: CASRRERTAVNYGYTF
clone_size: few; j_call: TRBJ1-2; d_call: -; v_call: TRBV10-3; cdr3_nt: TGTGCCATCAGTGAGAAACAGGTGGACGACAACACCTTC; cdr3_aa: CAISEKQVDDNTF
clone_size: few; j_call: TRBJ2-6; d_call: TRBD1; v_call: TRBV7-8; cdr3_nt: TGTGCCAGCAGCCCAGAGGGGGCGCTTGGGGCCAACGTCCTGACTTTC; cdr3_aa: CASSPEGALGANVLTF
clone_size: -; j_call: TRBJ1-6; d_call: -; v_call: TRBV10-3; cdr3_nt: TGTGCCATCAGGGCAGGACAGTCTAATTCACCCCTCCACTTT; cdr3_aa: CAIRAGQSNSPLHF
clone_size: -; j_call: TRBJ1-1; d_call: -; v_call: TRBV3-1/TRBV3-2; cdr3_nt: TGTGCCAGCAGCCAAGATCTCGGGTCGGTGAACACTGAAGCTTTCTTT; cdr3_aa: CASSQDLGSVNTEAFF
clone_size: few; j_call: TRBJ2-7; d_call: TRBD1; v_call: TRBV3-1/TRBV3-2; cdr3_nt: TGTGCCAGCAGCCGGGGACAGGGGGGAGGCGAGCAGTACTTC; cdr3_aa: CASSRGQGGGEQYF
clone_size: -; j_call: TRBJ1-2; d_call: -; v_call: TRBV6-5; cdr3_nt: TGTGCCAGCAGCCAGGCGTATGGCTACACCTTC; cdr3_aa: CASSQAYGYTF
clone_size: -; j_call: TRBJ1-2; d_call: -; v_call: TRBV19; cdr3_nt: TGTGCCAGTAGTATCCCCAACAGGGACTATGGCTACACCTTC; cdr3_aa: CASSIPNRDYGYTF
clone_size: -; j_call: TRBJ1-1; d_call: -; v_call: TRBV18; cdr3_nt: TGTGCCAGCTCACCCTCGGCAGACGGCAGGGTGAACACTGAAGCTTTCTTT; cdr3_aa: CASSPSADGRVNTEAFF